This T cell receptor (beta chain) originates from a study of Tregs in tolerant kidney transplant recipients. Findings of the study overall: Validation in larger populations is needed because few patients were studied.

This clone was detected once. Its antigen is as yet unknown. Thawed PBMCs were FACS-sorted into unstimulated CD4+CD25+CD127- regulatory T cells, CD4+CD25- non-regulatory cells, CD4 and CD8 cells. CDR3 length equals 13 residues. Germline V CDR1 and CDR2: SGHNT, YENEEA. Trimming removed 5 bases at V and 6 bases at J, with 11 bases between. Assay used: immunoSEQ multiplex PCR; TCRdb lists only in-frame clones, some missing. The sample contains roughly 250,000 clones, 80% to 85% of which appear only once. This sequence joins TRBV11-3 and TRBJ2-4; perhaps D is TRBD1 or TRBD2 (6 bases each). Sequenced: CD4+ T cells from blood. The sequence came from a human donor in good health. As DNA, the CDR3 is TGTGCCAGCAGCGACGGGGGCAGAAACATTCAGTACTTC. Protein product: CASSDGGRNIQYF.